This T cell receptor beta chain was obtained from a study of human T cells and chemical hapten exposure. Across the whole study: The study lasted 20 to 25 weeks, and patients were dosed weekly with diphenylcyclopropenone on the scalp throughout. Patches with 0.01% DPC went on the upper back, and the tests were read at 6 days. Alopecia areata, totalis or universalis affected patients, mainly female. Variability of per-sample TCR yields stemmed mainly from small differences in pooled library volume.

TCRdb recomputed calls from the RACE reads with MiXCR, one row per CDR3 protein. This sample has 250,000 or so distinct CDR3 sequences; around 7.3% occur once, and the top ten carry 1.2%. This clonotype was observed at least ten times. The sample's time point: pre-sensitization, week 0. Treatment described: therapeutic diphenylcyclopropenone sensitization with weekly scalp DPC. The CDR3 is 12 residues long. V was pared by 1 base and J by 8 bases, with 8 bases between. Germline V lookup: CDR1 MGHDK, CDR2 SYGVNS. The V call is TRBV25-1, the J call TRBJ1-1, with a tentative D call TRBD1 (5 bases). This clonotype was obtained from a man in his late teens or twenties with alopecia areata. Some clones in this sample may be carry-over from other donors' samples. The sample here was whole blood, taken in connection with sensitization to the hapten diphenylcyclopropenone (DPC). Written as DNA, the CDR3 is TGTGCCAGCAGTGAATGGGGCAGGGAAGCTTTCTTT. Amino acid sequence: CASSEWGREAFF.